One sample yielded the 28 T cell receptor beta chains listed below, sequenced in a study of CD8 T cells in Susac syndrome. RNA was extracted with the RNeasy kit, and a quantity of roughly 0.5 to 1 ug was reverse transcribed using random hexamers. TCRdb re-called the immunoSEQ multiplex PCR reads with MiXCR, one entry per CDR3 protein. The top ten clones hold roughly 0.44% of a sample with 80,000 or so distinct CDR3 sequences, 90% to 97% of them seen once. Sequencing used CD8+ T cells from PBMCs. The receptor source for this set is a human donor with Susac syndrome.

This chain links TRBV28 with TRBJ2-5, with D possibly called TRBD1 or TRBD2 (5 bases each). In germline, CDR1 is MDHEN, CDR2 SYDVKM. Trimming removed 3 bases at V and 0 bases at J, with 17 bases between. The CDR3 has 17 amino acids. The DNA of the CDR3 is TGTGCCAGCAGTTTCCCTGGGACCCCCGGGGACCAAGAGACCCAGTACTTC. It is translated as CASSFPGTPGDQETQYF.

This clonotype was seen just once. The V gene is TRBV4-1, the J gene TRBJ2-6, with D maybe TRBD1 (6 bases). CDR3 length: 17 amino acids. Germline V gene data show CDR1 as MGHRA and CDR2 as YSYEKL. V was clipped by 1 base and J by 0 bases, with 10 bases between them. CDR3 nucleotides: TGCGCCAGCAGCCAAGGGACAGCCCCCTCTGGGGCCAACGTCCTGACTTTC. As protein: CASSQGTAPSGANVLTF.

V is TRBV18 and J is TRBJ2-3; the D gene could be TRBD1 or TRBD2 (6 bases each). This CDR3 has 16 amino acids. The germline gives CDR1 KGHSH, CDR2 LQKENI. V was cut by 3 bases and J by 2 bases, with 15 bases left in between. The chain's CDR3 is CASSPVVGGPTDTQYF. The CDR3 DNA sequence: TGTGCCAGCTCACCGGTAGTTGGGGGGCCCACAGATACGCAGTATTTT.

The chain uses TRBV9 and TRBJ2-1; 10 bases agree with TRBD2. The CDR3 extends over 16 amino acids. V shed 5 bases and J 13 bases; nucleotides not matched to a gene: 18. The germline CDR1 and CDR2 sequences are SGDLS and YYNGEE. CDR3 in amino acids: CASSGPSSGSKQEQFF. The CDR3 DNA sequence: TGTGCCAGCAGTGGACCCTCTAGCGGGAGCAAGCAAGAACAGTTCTTC.

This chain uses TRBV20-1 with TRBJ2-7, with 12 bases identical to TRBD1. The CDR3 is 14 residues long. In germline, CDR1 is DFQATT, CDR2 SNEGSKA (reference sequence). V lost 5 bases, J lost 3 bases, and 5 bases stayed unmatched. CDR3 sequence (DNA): TGCAGTGCTTGGGGACAGGGGGCTATCTACGAGCAGTACTTC. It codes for CSAWGQGAIYEQYF.

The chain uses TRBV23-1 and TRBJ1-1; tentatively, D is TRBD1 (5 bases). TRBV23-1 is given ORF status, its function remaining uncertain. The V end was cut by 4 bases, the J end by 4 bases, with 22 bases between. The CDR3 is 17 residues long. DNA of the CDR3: TGCGCCAGCAGTCGGAGGGGTAGGGAGGAGCCGAGCACTGAAGCTTTCTTT. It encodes CASSRRGREEPSTEAFF.

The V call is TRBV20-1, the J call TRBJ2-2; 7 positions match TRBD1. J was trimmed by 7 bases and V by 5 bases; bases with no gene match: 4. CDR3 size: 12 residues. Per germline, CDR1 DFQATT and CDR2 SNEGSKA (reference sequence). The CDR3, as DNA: TGCAGTGCTTGGACAGGCAACGGGGAGCTGTTTTTT. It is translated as CSAWTGNGELFF.

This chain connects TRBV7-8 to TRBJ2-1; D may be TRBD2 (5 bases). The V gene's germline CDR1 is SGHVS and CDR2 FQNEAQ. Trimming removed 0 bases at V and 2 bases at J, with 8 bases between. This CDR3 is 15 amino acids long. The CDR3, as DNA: TGTGCCAGCAGCTTAGCGGGGAGCGCCTACAATGAGCAGTTCTTC. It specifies CASSLAGSAYNEQFF.

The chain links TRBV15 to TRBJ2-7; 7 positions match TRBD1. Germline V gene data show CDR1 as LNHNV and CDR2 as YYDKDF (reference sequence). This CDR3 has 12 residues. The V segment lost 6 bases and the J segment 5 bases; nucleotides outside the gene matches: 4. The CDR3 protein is CATSWDSHEQYF. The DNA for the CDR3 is TGTGCCACCAGTTGGGACAGCCACGAGCAGTACTTC.

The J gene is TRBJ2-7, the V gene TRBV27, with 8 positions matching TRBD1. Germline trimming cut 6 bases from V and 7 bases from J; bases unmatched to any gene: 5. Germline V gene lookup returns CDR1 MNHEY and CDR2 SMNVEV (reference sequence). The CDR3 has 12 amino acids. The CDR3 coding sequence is TGTGCCAGCAGCACGACAGGGGTGGAGCAGTACTTC. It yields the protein CASSTTGVEQYF.

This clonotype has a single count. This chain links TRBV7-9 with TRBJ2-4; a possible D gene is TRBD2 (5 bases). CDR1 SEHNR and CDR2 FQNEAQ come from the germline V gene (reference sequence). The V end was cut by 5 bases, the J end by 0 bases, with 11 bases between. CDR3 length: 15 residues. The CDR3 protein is CASSPTGLAKNIQYF. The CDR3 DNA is TGTGCCAGCAGCCCCACCGGACTAGCCAAAAACATTCAGTACTTC.

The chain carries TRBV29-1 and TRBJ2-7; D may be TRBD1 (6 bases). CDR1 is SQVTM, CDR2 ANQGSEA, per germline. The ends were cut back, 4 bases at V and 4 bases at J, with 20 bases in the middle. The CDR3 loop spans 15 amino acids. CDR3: CSVALSGAPGYEQYF. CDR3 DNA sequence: TGCAGCGTTGCCCTTTCAGGGGCCCCGGGTTACGAGCAGTACTTC.

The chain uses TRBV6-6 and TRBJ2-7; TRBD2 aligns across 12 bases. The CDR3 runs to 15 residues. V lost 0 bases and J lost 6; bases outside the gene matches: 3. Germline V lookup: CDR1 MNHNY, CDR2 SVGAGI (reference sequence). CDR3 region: CASSYSLAGGLEQYV. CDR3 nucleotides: TGTGCCAGCAGTTACTCCCTAGCGGGGGGGCTCGAGCAGTACGTC.

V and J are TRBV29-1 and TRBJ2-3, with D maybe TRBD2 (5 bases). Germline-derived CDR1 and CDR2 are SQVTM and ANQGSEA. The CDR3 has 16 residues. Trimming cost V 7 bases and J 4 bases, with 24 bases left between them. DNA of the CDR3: TGCAGCGCTCCTGAACCGGGCCCAGCGGACGCAGATACGCAGTATTTT. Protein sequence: CSAPEPGPADADTQYF.

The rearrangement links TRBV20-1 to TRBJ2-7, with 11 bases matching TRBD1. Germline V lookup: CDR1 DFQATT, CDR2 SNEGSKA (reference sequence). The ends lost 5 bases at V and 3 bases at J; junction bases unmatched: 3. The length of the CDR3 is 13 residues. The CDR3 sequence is CSAGGTGGYEQYV. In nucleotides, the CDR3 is TGCAGTGCTGGGGGGACAGGGGGCTACGAGCAGTACGTC.

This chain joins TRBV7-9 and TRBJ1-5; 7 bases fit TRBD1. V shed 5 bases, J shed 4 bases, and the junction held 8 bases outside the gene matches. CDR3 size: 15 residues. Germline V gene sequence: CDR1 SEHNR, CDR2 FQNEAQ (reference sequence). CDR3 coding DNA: TGTGCCAGCAGCGAGGCGACAGGGAATAATCAGCCCCAGCATTTT. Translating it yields CASSEATGNNQPQHF.

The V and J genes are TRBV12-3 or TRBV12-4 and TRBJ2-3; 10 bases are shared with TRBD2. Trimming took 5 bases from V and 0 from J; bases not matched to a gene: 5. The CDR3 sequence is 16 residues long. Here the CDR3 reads CASSPGLAASTDTQYF. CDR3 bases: TGTGCCAGCAGTCCAGGACTAGCGGCTAGCACAGATACGCAGTATTTT.

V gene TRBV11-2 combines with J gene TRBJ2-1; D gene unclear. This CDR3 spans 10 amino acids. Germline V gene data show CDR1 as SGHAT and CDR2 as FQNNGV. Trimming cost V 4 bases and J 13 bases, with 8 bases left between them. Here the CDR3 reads CASSSAYQFF. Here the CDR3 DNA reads TGTGCCAGCAGCTCGGCGTATCAGTTCTTC.

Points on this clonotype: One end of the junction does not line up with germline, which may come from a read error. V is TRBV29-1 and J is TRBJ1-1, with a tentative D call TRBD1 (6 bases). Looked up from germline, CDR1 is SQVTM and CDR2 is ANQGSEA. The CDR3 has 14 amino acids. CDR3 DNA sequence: TGCAGCGTGGAAGAACAGGGAGGGGCCACTGAAGCTTTCTTT. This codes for CSVEEQGGATEAFF.

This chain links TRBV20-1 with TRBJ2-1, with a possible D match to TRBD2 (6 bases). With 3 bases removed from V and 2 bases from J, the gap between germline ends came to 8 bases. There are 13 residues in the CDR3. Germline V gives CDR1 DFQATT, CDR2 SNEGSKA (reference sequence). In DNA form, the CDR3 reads TGCAGTGCTAGTAGCGGAACCTACAATGAGCAGTTCTTC. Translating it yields CSASSGTYNEQFF.

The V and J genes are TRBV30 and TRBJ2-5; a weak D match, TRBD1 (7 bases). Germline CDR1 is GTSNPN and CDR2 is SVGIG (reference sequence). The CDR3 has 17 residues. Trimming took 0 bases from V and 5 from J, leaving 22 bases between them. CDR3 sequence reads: CAWSVPGAGGFRETQYF. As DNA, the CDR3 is TGTGCCTGGAGTGTACCGGGGGCAGGGGGTTTCAGGGAGACCCAGTACTTC.

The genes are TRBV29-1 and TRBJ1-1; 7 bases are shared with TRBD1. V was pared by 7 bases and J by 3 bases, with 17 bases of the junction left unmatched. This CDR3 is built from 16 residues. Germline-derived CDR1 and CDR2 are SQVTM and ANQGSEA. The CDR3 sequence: CSGLDPGGRGDTEAFF. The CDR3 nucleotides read TGCAGCGGGCTAGATCCAGGGGGTCGGGGGGACACTGAAGCTTTCTTT.

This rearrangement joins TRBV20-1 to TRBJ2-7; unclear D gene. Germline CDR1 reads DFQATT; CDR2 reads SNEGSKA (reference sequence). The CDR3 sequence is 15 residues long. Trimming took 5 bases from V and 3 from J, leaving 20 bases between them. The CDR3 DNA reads TGCAGTGCTGTGCGTTTCGGCCTAGGTTTCTACGAGCAGTACTTC. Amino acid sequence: CSAVRFGLGFYEQYF.

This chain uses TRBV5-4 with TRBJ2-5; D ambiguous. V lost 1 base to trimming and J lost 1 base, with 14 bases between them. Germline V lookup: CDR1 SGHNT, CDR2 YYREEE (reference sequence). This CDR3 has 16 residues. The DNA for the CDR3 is TGTGCCAGCAGCTTGAAGTCCTATGGCCCCCAAGAGACCCAGTACTTC. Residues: CASSLKSYGPQETQYF.

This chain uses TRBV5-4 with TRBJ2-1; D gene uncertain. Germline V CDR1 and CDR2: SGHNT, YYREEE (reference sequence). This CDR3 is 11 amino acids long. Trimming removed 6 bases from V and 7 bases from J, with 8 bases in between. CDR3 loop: CASTEGNEQFF. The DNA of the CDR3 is TGTGCCAGCACAGAAGGAAATGAGCAGTTCTTC.

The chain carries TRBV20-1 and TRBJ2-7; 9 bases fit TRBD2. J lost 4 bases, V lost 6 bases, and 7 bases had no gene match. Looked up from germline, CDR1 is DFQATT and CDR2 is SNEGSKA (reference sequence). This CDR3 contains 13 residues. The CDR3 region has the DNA TGCAGTGCCCCCGGGAGCGGGAGGTACGAGCAGTACTTC. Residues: CSAPGSGRYEQYF.

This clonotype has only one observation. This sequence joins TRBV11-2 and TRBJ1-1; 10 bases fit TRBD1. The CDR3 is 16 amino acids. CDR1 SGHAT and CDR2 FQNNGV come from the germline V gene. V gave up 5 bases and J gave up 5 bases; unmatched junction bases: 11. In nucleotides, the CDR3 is TGTGCCAGCAGCCCAGGACAGGGGGAGCGTTGGACTGAAGCTTTCTTT. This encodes CASSPGQGERWTEAFF.

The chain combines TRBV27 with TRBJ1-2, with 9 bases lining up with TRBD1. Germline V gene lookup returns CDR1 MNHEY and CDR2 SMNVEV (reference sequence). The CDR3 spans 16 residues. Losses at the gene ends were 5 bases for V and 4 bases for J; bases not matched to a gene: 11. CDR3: CASSEGQGNKGYGYTF. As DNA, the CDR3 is TGTGCCAGCAGTGAAGGACAGGGGAATAAGGGCTATGGCTACACCTTC.